These T cell receptor beta chains were read from a single sample in a study of T cell clonotyping in hematopoietic cell transplantation. TCRdb's table, derived via immunoSEQ multiplex PCR, lists solely in-frame clones and lacks some. Of tens of thousands of clones in the sample, about 95% are singletons; the top ten hold nearly 0.95%. Sequencing input: peripheral blood mononuclear cells. The origin of the receptors is a man aged 25 to 40 in good health. Some clones in this sample may be carry-over from other donors' samples. The CDR3 runs from the conserved cysteine through the conserved F or W. D genes are given only for firm matches. Not all rows give a size; the values are once, few, many and, for expanded clones, a class.

CDR3nt,CDR3aa,abundance,d_gene,j_gene,v_gene
TGTGCCAGCAGTGTTTACAGGGGAGAGAACACTGAAGCTTTCTTT,CASSVYRGENTEAFF,-,TRBD1,TRBJ1-1,TRBV25-1
TGTGCCAGCAGGGGAATACAATTCCCCAATGAGCAGTTCTTC,CASRGIQFPNEQFF,-,-,TRBJ2-1,TRBV2
TGTGCCAGCTCACCGACAGACTCCTACGAGCAGTACTTC,CASSPTDSYEQYF,-,-,TRBJ2-7,TRBV18
TGTGCCAGCACTCCAAATCGGGGAGGCAATGAGCAGTTCTTC,CASTPNRGGNEQFF,-,-,TRBJ2-1,TRBV27
TGCGCCAGCAGCTTGGGGGCCCAACAGGCCCTAGCGACTGGCTACACCTTC,CASSLGAQQALATGYTF,-,-,TRBJ1-2,TRBV5-1
TGTGCCAGCAGTCCCTGGGACAGGGCGAACACTGAAGCTTTCTTT,CASSPWDRANTEAFF,once,TRBD1,TRBJ1-1,TRBV11-2
TGTGCTAGTGGTTTCGTAGGGGCACAGTACTTC,CASGFVGAQYF,-,-,TRBJ2-7,TRBV12-5
TGTGCCAGTAGTATCTCGCTAGCGGGTCAGTTCTTC,CASSISLAGQFF,-,TRBD2,TRBJ2-1,TRBV19
TGTGCCAGCAGTGACGATGGGGCGAATGGCTACACCTTC,CASSDDGANGYTF,-,-,TRBJ1-2,TRBV25-1
TGTGCCTGGAGTCCGGAGGGGGGACCCTATGGCTACACCTTC,CAWSPEGGPYGYTF,few,-,TRBJ1-2,TRBV30
TGTGCCATCAGTGAGTCGCCGGCAGGGGAGACCGGGGAGCTGTTTTTT,CAISESPAGETGELFF,-,-,TRBJ2-2,TRBV10-3
TGCGCCAGCAGCTTAGGGGGGAACACTGAAGCTTTCTTT,CASSLGGNTEAFF,once,-,TRBJ1-1,TRBV5-1
TGTGCCAGCAGTGAAGCCCCTGGCAGCAATCAGCCCCAGCATTTT,CASSEAPGSNQPQHF,-,-,TRBJ1-5,TRBV6-1
TGTGCCAGCACCAACGGGGTGAACACTGAAGCTTTCTTT,CASTNGVNTEAFF,-,-,TRBJ1-1,TRBV6-5
TGTGCCAGCAGTGAAGGACTAGCGGGGGCATCCTACGAGCAGTACTTC,CASSEGLAGASYEQYF,-,TRBD2,TRBJ2-7,TRBV2
TGTGCCAGCAGCCCATCCGGGTCCTACACCGGGGAGCTGTTTTTT,CASSPSGSYTGELFF,-,-,TRBJ2-2,TRBV9
TGTGCCACCTCAACGGGGACGATGGGCTCCACTGAAGCTTTCTTT,CATSTGTMGSTEAFF,-,-,TRBJ1-1,TRBV18
TGTGCCAGCACCCCGGACAGGGGGCTAAACACCGGGGAGCTGTTTTTT,CASTPDRGLNTGELFF,-,TRBD1,TRBJ2-2,TRBV5-5
TGTGCCAGCAGCCGCGGACCAGTCGCGCGGGGGGAGACCCAGTACTTC,CASSRGPVARGETQYF,-,TRBD2,TRBJ2-5,TRBV5-4
TGTGCCAGCAGCTTCCCGGGAGGTTACACAGATACGCAGTATTTT,CASSFPGGYTDTQYF,-,TRBD2,TRBJ2-3,TRBV11-3
TGTGCCAGCAGCTGGGGCGGCTCGGACAGGGATTTTGATACGCAGTATTTT,CASSWGGSDRDFDTQYF,-,TRBD1,TRBJ2-3,TRBV5-6
TGTGCCAGCAGCCAAAGGTGGTTCGGGGGCTCGAGCTCCTATAATTCACCCCTCCACTTT,CASSQRWFGGSSSYNSPLHF,-,-,TRBJ1-6,TRBV14
TGTGCCAGCAGCTTATTGGGAGGGTTGAACACTGAAGCTTTCTTT,CASSLLGGLNTEAFF,-,-,TRBJ1-1,TRBV13
TGTGCCAGTGGACTAGACAGGGACATAATCAATCAGCCCCAGCATTTT,CASGLDRDIINQPQHF,-,TRBD1,TRBJ1-5,TRBV19
TGTGCCAGCAGCTTAGCCGGAAAGGAAGCTTTCTTT,CASSLAGKEAFF,few,-,TRBJ1-1,TRBV13
TGCAGCGCCGAGGGGACTAGTTCCTACGAGCAGTACTTC,CSAEGTSSYEQYF,-,TRBD2,TRBJ2-7,TRBV29-1
TGTGCCAGCAGCTCAGACCCAGGAACCTACGAGCAGTACTTC,CASSSDPGTYEQYF,-,-,TRBJ2-7,TRBV7-2
TGCAGTGCTGAGGGTAATGGCTACACCTTC,CSAEGNGYTF,-,-,TRBJ1-2,TRBV20-1
TGCGCCAGCAGCGGTCAACAGGGGGCGGACACCGGGGAGCTGTTTTTT,CASSGQQGADTGELFF,-,TRBD1,TRBJ2-2,TRBV5-1
TGTGCCAGCAGTGGGTCAGTGGAGACCCAGTACTTC,CASSGSVETQYF,-,-,TRBJ2-5,TRBV2
TGTGCCAGCACCCGCCGCGGCAGGCTCTCTGGAAACACCATATATTTT,CASTRRGRLSGNTIYF,-,-,TRBJ1-3,TRBV5-4
TGTGCCAGCAGTTTATTAGGTGGGGATGGCACCGGGGAGCTGTTTTTT,CASSLLGGDGTGELFF,-,-,TRBJ2-2,TRBV27
TGTGCCAGCGGGTACAGCAAAAACATTCAGTACTTC,CASGYSKNIQYF,-,-,TRBJ2-4,TRBV2
TGTGCCAGCAGCCGCGACAGGGCCTCCTACGAGCAGTACTTC,CASSRDRASYEQYF,-,TRBD1,TRBJ2-7,TRBV5-4
TGTGCCAGCACGCTTTGGACAGGGGGCGGAAAGCGGAACTATGGCTACACCTTC,CASTLWTGGGKRNYGYTF,-,TRBD1,TRBJ1-2,TRBV28
TGCAGCGTTAACAGGGGTTTAAGCACTGAAGCTTTCTTT,CSVNRGLSTEAFF,-,TRBD1,TRBJ1-1,TRBV29-1
TGTGCCAGCAGCGCAGGACAGGGCGTCAATCAGCCCCAGCATTTT,CASSAGQGVNQPQHF,-,TRBD1,TRBJ1-5,TRBV9
TGTGCCAGCAGCCTCGACAGGGCCCCCAACTATGGCTACACCTTC,CASSLDRAPNYGYTF,-,TRBD1,TRBJ1-2,TRBV5-4
TGTGCCAGCAGCTCAGTGGGAACCCCCTATGGCTACACCTTC,CASSSVGTPYGYTF,once,-,TRBJ1-2,TRBV11-2
TGTGCCTGGAGTGTTGGGCTAGCGGGAGGGCCCCGCACAGATACGCAGTATTTT,CAWSVGLAGGPRTDTQYF,-,TRBD2,TRBJ2-3,TRBV30
TGTGCCAGCAGTTTATCGTGGCGAGGTAACAATCAGCCCCAGCATTTT,CASSLSWRGNNQPQHF,-,-,TRBJ1-5,TRBV27
TGTGCCAGCAGTGAAAAACCCGGAGATAGCAATCAGCCCCAGCATTTT,CASSEKPGDSNQPQHF,-,-,TRBJ1-5,TRBV6-1